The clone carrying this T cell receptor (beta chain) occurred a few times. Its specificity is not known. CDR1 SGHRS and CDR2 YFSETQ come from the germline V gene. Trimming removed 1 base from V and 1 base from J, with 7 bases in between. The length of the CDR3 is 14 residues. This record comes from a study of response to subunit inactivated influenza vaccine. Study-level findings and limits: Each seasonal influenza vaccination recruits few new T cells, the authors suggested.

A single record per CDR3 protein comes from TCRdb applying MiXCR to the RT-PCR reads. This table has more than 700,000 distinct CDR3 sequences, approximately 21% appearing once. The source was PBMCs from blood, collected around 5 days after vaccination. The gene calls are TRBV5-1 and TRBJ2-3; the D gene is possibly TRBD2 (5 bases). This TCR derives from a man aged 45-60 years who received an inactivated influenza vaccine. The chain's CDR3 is CASSLLEGTDTQYF. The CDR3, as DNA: TGCGCCAGCAGCTTGTTGGAGGGCACAGATACGCAGTATTTT.